Following are 14 T cell receptor beta chains from one sample sequenced in a study of STAT5B mutations in CD4+ large granular lymphocyte leukemia. Here immunoSEQ multiplex PCR was the method, and the copy in TCRdb shows in-frame clones only, minus some. This sample has about 30,000 clones, with around four fifths found just once. Source material: CD4+ T cells from blood buffy coats. The receptors shown here come from a human donor in good health.

This clone was seen only a few times. The gene calls are TRBV14 and TRBJ1-2; D is unclear. CDR3 length: 14 amino acids. Per the germline V gene, CDR1 is SGHDN and CDR2 is FVKESK. The V gene lost 0 bases and the J gene lost 10 bases, with 15 bases spanning the gap. The DNA of the CDR3 is TGTGCCAGCAGCCAAGAAGCCCTGACACGGGTCTACACCTTC. Protein: CASSQEALTRVYTF.

The genes are TRBV4-2 and TRBJ2-7; 8 nucleotides line up with TRBD1. CDR3 length: 16 amino acids. The germline gives CDR1 LGHNA, CDR2 YNFKEQ. V was clipped by 2 bases and J by 5 bases; unmatched bases: 11. The CDR3 spells CASSQSLGTGRDEQYF. In nucleotides, the CDR3 is TGTGCCAGCAGCCAATCACTCGGGACAGGTAGAGACGAGCAGTACTTC.

The CDR3 coding sequence is TGCGCCAGCAGCTTGCAGCCGGGGGCGAACACAGATACGCAGTATTTT. Encoded protein: CASSLQPGANTDTQYF. The chain combines TRBV5-1 with TRBJ2-3; D tentatively fits TRBD1 or TRBD2 (6 bases each). The CDR3 sequence is 16 residues long. V was cut by 1 base and J by 2 bases, with 14 bases left in between. Germline CDR1 SGHRS, CDR2 YFSETQ.

A single count supports this clone. J is TRBJ1-2 and V is TRBV5-1; 8 bases fit TRBD1. The CDR3 is 15 residues long. With V trimmed by 4 bases and J by 8 bases, 13 bases remained unmatched. Germline V gene data show CDR1 as SGHRS and CDR2 as YFSETQ. The CDR3 is CASSRGGDRGWGYTF. In nucleotides, the CDR3 is TGCGCCAGCAGCCGCGGGGGAGACAGGGGATGGGGCTACACCTTC.

The V call is TRBV11-3, the J call TRBJ1-1; 7 bases line up with TRBD1. Looked up from germline, CDR1 is SGHNT and CDR2 is YENEEA. The CDR3 extends over 15 amino acids. Germline trimming cut 5 bases from V and 1 base from J; bases unmatched to any gene: 7. The CDR3 DNA is TGTGCCAGCAGCACTGAGACAGGGACGAACACTGAAGCTTTCTTT. Its translation is CASSTETGTNTEAFF.

With regard to this clone: At one boundary the junction diverges from the germline segment, which might be a read error. The same CDR3 can be traced to other DNA sequences in this sample. The V call is TRBV7-3, the J call TRBJ2-7, with D possibly being TRBD2 (6 bases). The CDR3 has 15 amino acids. Germline CDR1 is SGHTA and CDR2 is FQGTGA. The CDR3 here is CASSLTAGPPYEQYF. The CDR3 DNA reads as TGTGCCAGCAGCTTAACGGCGGGGCCCCCCTACGAGCAGTACTTT.

This clone was detected a few times. The genes are TRBV5-1 and TRBJ2-7; 7 bases line up with TRBD1. Germline V gene sequence: CDR1 SGHRS, CDR2 YFSETQ. The CDR3 consists of 13 residues. J was trimmed by 3 bases and V by 2 bases; bases with no gene match: 2. The CDR3 reads CASSFRQGYEQYF. CDR3 nucleotide sequence: TGCGCCAGCAGCTTTCGACAGGGCTACGAGCAGTACTTC.

The CDR3 loop reads CASSLWPEGYGYTF. The DNA of the CDR3 is TGTGCCAGCAGCCTATGGCCAGAGGGCTATGGCTACACCTTC. The chain is built from TRBV7-9 and TRBJ1-2; the D is unclear. CDR1 and CDR2 from the germline V gene are SEHNR and FQNEAQ (reference sequence). This CDR3 region has 14 residues. Trimming took off 5 bases at V and 4 bases at J, with 14 bases between the two ends.

The V call is TRBV6-1, the J call TRBJ2-1; 11 nucleotides align to TRBD2. Trimming at V came to 4 bases and at J to 7 bases, leaving 6 bases not matched to a gene. This CDR3 region has 15 residues. CDR1 MNHNS and CDR2 SASEGT come from the germline V gene. Here the CDR3 reads CASSGVAGGVNEQFF. In DNA form, the CDR3 reads TGTGCCAGCAGTGGGGTAGCGGGAGGGGTAAATGAGCAGTTCTTC.

V and J are TRBV30 and TRBJ1-4; D might be TRBD1 (6 bases). Germline V gene lookup returns CDR1 GTSNPN and CDR2 SVGIG (reference sequence). V lost 7 bases to trimming and J lost 7 bases, with 16 bases between them. The CDR3 runs to 13 residues. CDR3 loop: CASRRGLSEKLFF. CDR3 DNA: TGTGCCTCAAGGCGGGGGCTGAGTGAAAAACTGTTTTTT.

V usage is TRBV4-1 and J usage is TRBJ1-5, with 11 bases that match TRBD1. The CDR3 sequence is 20 residues long. V lost 0 bases, J lost 2 bases, and 12 bases stayed unmatched. Germline V gives CDR1 MGHRA, CDR2 YSYEKL. DNA of the CDR3: TGCGCCAGCAGCCAAGAGCCGGGACAGGGGGAAATATATGGCAATCAGCCCCAGCATTTT. Translated: CASSQEPGQGEIYGNQPQHF.

This clone was seen a few times. The chain is built from TRBV4-1 and TRBJ1-3; unclear D gene. This CDR3 is 14 amino acids long. CDR1 is MGHRA and CDR2 is YSYEKL in the germline V gene. V lost 3 bases to trimming and J lost 3 bases, with 9 bases between them. The CDR3 here is CASSQASGGNTIYF. The DNA of the CDR3 is TGCGCCAGCAGCCAGGCGTCAGGTGGAAACACCATATATTTT.

The genes are TRBV18 and TRBJ2-1; TRBD2 aligns across 12 bases. Looked up from germline, CDR1 is KGHSH and CDR2 is LQKENI. The CDR3 is 14 residues long. V trimming: 8 bases; J trimming: 5 bases; junction bases outside the gene matches: 4. CDR3 bases: TGTGCCAGCAAGACTAGCGGGGGAGACAATGAGCAGTTCTTC. Translation: CASKTSGGDNEQFF.

J is TRBJ2-1 and V is TRBV25-1, with 8 nucleotides matching TRBD2. Germline V gene sequence: CDR1 MGHDK, CDR2 SYGVNS. Trimming removed 2 bases from V and 7 bases from J; junction bases left unmatched: 4. The CDR3 runs to 14 residues. The CDR3 DNA reads TGTGCCAGCAGTGAAAGGGCTAGCGGGAATGAGCAGTTCTTC. Its protein product is CASSERASGNEQFF.